Each of the 14 T cell receptor beta chains below was sequenced from the same sample in a study of shared clonotypes between healthy human individuals. Profiling relied on immunoSEQ multiplex PCR, and the TCRdb table lists in-frame clones only, not all of them. The table has 2 million to 3 million clones, over 85% seen once; the top ten hold around 0.37%. The sequencing input was naive CD4+ T cells from PBMCs. Sample subset: CD45RA+ positively selected. These receptors were collected from a man in his late teens or twenties in good health. Some clones in this sample may be carry-over from other donors' samples.

The gene calls are TRBV5-6 and TRBJ2-2, with D uncertain. Germline-derived CDR1 and CDR2 are SGHDT and YYEEEE. The V end lost 4 bases, the J end lost 6 bases, and 7 bases lay between the germline ends. The CDR3 runs 12 residues. CDR3 in DNA: TGTGCCAGCAGCCGTACGCCCGGGGAGCTGTTTTTT. Protein product: CASSRTPGELFF.

The chain links TRBV2 to TRBJ2-1; 7 nucleotides align to TRBD1. Per germline, CDR1 SNHLY and CDR2 FYNNEI. The CDR3 contains 12 residues. V dropped 6 bases and J dropped 5; count of bases not matched to a gene: 1. CDR3: CASRTGNNEQFF. CDR3 sequence (DNA): TGTGCCAGCAGGACAGGGAACAATGAGCAGTTCTTC.

CDR3 sequence: CASSPPGRPYSGNTIYF. The CDR3 nucleotides read TGTGCCAGCTCACCCCCAGGCAGGCCATACTCTGGAAACACCATATATTTT. The chain couples TRBV18 to TRBJ1-3; D gene ambiguous. There are 17 residues in the CDR3. V lost 3 bases to trimming and J lost 0 bases, with 15 bases between them. Per the germline V gene, CDR1 is KGHSH and CDR2 is LQKENI.

The chain carries TRBV7-2 and TRBJ1-2; a possible D gene is TRBD1 (5 bases). Germline CDR1 and CDR2: SGHTA and FQGNSA. Deletions cut 5 bases from V and 2 bases from J, with 9 bases between. The CDR3 has 13 residues. The DNA for the CDR3 is TGTGCCAGCAGCCAACAGGAGAACTATGGCTACACCTTC. It is translated as CASSQQENYGYTF.

This clone was detected only a few times. The sample holds other DNA sequences that translate to the same CDR3. This rearrangement joins TRBV10-3 to TRBJ2-2; the D is unclear. Germline V gene lookup returns CDR1 ENHRY and CDR2 SYGVKD. The CDR3 runs 12 residues. Deletions cut 2 bases from V and 5 bases from J, with 3 bases between. The CDR3 region is CAISETTGELFF. The CDR3 region has the DNA TGTGCCATCAGTGAGACGACCGGGGAGCTGTTTTTT.

V usage is TRBV7-9 and J usage is TRBJ2-1; D gene unclear. V was pared by 0 bases and J by 7 bases, with 7 bases between. The CDR3 runs 13 residues. The germline V gene encodes CDR1 SEHNR and CDR2 FQNEAQ (reference sequence). CDR3: CASSLARINEQFF. DNA for the CDR3: TGTGCCAGCAGCTTAGCGCGGATTAATGAGCAGTTCTTC.

The genes are TRBV2 and TRBJ2-1, with D perhaps matching TRBD1 (6 bases). V was trimmed by 3 bases and J by 6 bases, leaving 15 bases between them. This CDR3 has 15 residues. CDR1 SNHLY and CDR2 FYNNEI come from the germline V gene. CDR3 nucleotide sequence: TGTGCCAGCAGTGAGAACAGGGTGTCGATCAATGAGCAGTTCTTC. Translating it yields CASSENRVSINEQFF. The variable domain in full, with the rest retrieved from reference TRBV2 and TRBJ2-1, is EPEVTQTPSHQVTQMGQEVILRCVPISNHLYFYWYRQILGQKVEFLVSFYNNEISEKSEIFDDQFSVERPDGSNFTLKIRSTKLEDSAMYFCASSENRVSINEQFFGPGTRLTVL.

The V gene is TRBV30, the J gene TRBJ2-7, with D maybe TRBD2 (5 bases). This CDR3 comprises 12 residues. Germline V gene sequence: CDR1 GTSNPN, CDR2 SVGIG (reference sequence). V was clipped by 7 bases and J by 10 bases, with 20 bases between them. CDR3 DNA sequence: TGTGCCTTACTCACTGCTAAGCGGTTCCAGTACTTC. Encoded protein: CALLTAKRFQYF.

The rearrangement links TRBV19 to TRBJ2-7, with D possibly being TRBD2 (7 bases). The CDR3 is 14 amino acids. Trimming left V 5 bases short and J 2 bases short, with 13 bases between. CDR1 is LNHDA and CDR2 is SQIVND in the germline V gene (reference sequence). The CDR3 bases are TGTGCCAGTAGTGATCGGGGGGCGACCTACGAGCAGTACTTC. It is translated as CASSDRGATYEQYF. Full variable domain (remainder filled in from reference TRBV19 and TRBJ2-7): DGGITQSPKYLFRKEGQNVTLSCEQNLNHDAMYWYRQDPGQGLRLIYYSQIVNDFQKGDIAEGYSVSREKKESFPLTVTSAQKNPTAFYLCASSDRGATYEQYFGPGTRLTVT.

The chain employs TRBV11-2 and TRBJ1-2; D is unresolved. Germline V gene lookup returns CDR1 SGHAT and CDR2 FQNNGV. This CDR3 has 13 amino acids. The V end lost 7 bases, the J end lost 7 bases, and 16 bases lay between the germline ends. The CDR3 DNA follows: TGTGCCAGCACCCCAAGTCAAGGTCTTGGCTACACCTTC. It yields the protein CASTPSQGLGYTF.

The chain carries TRBV6-5 and TRBJ1-3, with no clear D. The CDR3 is made up of 13 amino acids. Germline CDR1 is MNHEY and CDR2 is SVGAGI. Trimming pared 2 bases from V and 4 bases from J, leaving 6 bases between. This CDR3 is CASSYRTGNTIYF. The CDR3 coding sequence is TGTGCCAGCAGTTACCGGACGGGAAACACCATATATTTT.

The rearrangement uses TRBV27 and TRBJ2-3, with 10 bases matching TRBD2. This CDR3 region has 13 residues. The V gene's germline CDR1 is MNHEY and CDR2 SMNVEV (reference sequence). Trimming removed 8 bases from V and 6 bases from J; junction bases left unmatched: 5. Here the CDR3 reads CASQREGRDTQYF. CDR3 coding DNA: TGTGCCAGCCAGCGGGAGGGCCGGGATACGCAGTATTTT.

The chain recombines TRBV2 with TRBJ2-1; D remains unclear. The CDR3 contains 12 residues. The V end lost 6 bases, the J end lost 8 bases, and 11 bases lay between the germline ends. Germline CDR1 reads SNHLY; CDR2 reads FYNNEI. CDR3 DNA sequence: TGTGCCAGCAGGCAAGGTTCGGATGAGCAGTTCTTC. Protein: CASRQGSDEQFF.

This clone was detected only once. Other DNA sequences of this sample code for an identical CDR3. CDR3 nucleotide sequence: TGTGCCAGCAGTAAGAACACCGGGGAGCTGTTTTTT. Residues: CASSKNTGELFF. The chain is built from TRBV28 and TRBJ2-2; no reliable D call. Trimming cost V 5 bases and J 1 base, with 2 bases left between them. The germline V gene has CDR1 MDHEN and CDR2 SYDVKM. The CDR3 is 12 amino acids. Together with reference TRBV28 and TRBJ2-2, the CDR3 gives the full variable domain: DVKVTQSSRYLVKRTGEKVFLECVQDMDHENMFWYRQDPGLGLRLIYFSYDVKMKEKGDIPEGYSVSREKKERFSLILESASTNQTSMYLCASSKNTGELFFGEGSRLTVL.